Shown below are 13 T cell receptor beta chains from a single sample sequenced in a study of blood T cells in healthy people across ages (dated by TCRdb to about 2015). Libraries were constructed by 5' RACE. The sequencing machine was an Illumina HiSeq 2500. A second PCR of roughly 6 to 11 cycles was performed with a sample-barcoded 5' primer and a J-beta primer mix. The public reads were reanalyzed by TCRdb: fastp trimming at Q25, MiXCR alignment, in-frame beta chains only. Rows with one shared CDR3 protein collapse into an entry with the most common genes and DNA. The sample table shows around 990,000 distinct CDR3 sequences, and 35% to 45% are seen once. The ten largest clones capture less than 15% of the sample. The sequenced material came from blood. The receptors originated from a young man in good health.

This chain links TRBV5-1 with TRBJ1-1; a weak D match, TRBD1 (6 bases). V was trimmed by 6 bases and J by 1 base, leaving 13 bases between them. CDR1 is SGHRS and CDR2 is YFSETQ in the germline V gene. CDR3 size: 14 residues. CDR3 DNA sequence: TGCGCCAGCACACCAGGACAGCCGAACACTGAAGCTTTCTTT. Translated, it gives CASTPGQPNTEAFF.

Concerning this clonotype: The junction departs from the called germline gene at one end, perhaps through a read error. The CDR3 nucleotides read TGTGCCAGCAGCTTATTTGAGTATCAGCCCCAGCATTTT. Translation gives CASSLFEYQPQHF. V and J are TRBV27 and TRBJ1-5, with D uncertain. CDR3 length: 13 amino acids. Germline values: CDR1 MNHEY, CDR2 SMNVEV (reference sequence).

V is TRBV27 and J is TRBJ2-1; D is uncertain. This CDR3 is built from 15 residues. Trimming removed 3 bases from V and 7 bases from J, with 16 bases in between. The germline V gene encodes CDR1 MNHEY and CDR2 SMNVEV (reference sequence). The CDR3 DNA is TGTGCCAGCAGTTTTAAGGGCTGGGGAATAAATGAGCAGTTCTTC. This gives the protein CASSFKGWGINEQFF.

The V gene is TRBV9, the J gene TRBJ1-5, with 8 bases identical to TRBD1. CDR3 length: 13 residues. Germline V gene data show CDR1 as SGDLS and CDR2 as YYNGEE. The trim removed 4 bases at V and 5 bases at J, leaving 2 bases unmatched. For the CDR3, the DNA is TGTGCCAGCAGCACGACAGGGGATCAGCCCCAGCATTTT. Translation: CASSTTGDQPQHF.

This chain uses TRBV4-1 with TRBJ2-5; D not certain. The J call could be wrong; TRBJ2-7 is a better fit for the DNA end. Germline V gives CDR1 MGHRA, CDR2 YSYEKL. The CDR3 has 13 residues. The CDR3 DNA follows: TGCGCCAGCAGCCAAGCTCCGGGCTACGAGCAGTACTTC. This encodes CASSQAPGYEQYF.

This clonotype was observed a handful of times. This sequence joins TRBV27 and TRBJ1-2, with no clear D. Germline CDR1 and CDR2: MNHEY and SMNVEV (reference sequence). V lost 5 bases and J 4 bases, leaving 11 bases between the germline ends. The CDR3 is 13 residues long. In DNA form, the CDR3 reads TGTGCCAGCAGTCCCAGGATTTTCTATGGCTACACCTTC. Its translation: CASSPRIFYGYTF.

The gene calls are TRBV2 and TRBJ2-2; no clear D. CDR3 length equals 14 residues. Germline values: CDR1 SNHLY, CDR2 FYNNEI. The germline V and J ends were trimmed by 1 base and 6 bases, with 9 bases remaining between them. The CDR3 is CASSEGQMAGELFF. CDR3 DNA: TGTGCCAGCAGTGAAGGGCAGATGGCCGGGGAGCTGTTTTTT.

This clonotype was picked up many times. This sequence joins TRBV29-1 and TRBJ2-1; 7 nucleotides align to TRBD1. The V gene end was trimmed by 0 bases and the J gene end by 8 bases; junction bases not matched to a gene: 13. CDR1 and CDR2 (germline): SQVTM, ANQGSEA. CDR3 length: 16 amino acids. In DNA, the CDR3 is TGCAGCGTTGAAGATCGGTACAGGGGTAGTTCCGATGAGCAGTTCTTC. Its translation: CSVEDRYRGSSDEQFF.

This clonotype was detected only a few times. The chain combines TRBV5-1 with TRBJ1-1; 7 positions match TRBD1. This CDR3 comprises 13 residues. CDR1 is SGHRS, CDR2 YFSETQ, per germline. V shed 4 bases, J shed 3 bases, and the junction held 3 bases outside the gene matches. The CDR3 DNA follows: TGCGCCAGCAGCCAGGGGGATGACACTGAAGCTTTCTTT. This sequence encodes CASSQGDDTEAFF.

The chain combines TRBV6-2 or TRBV6-3 with TRBJ2-3; D is possibly TRBD2 (5 bases). This CDR3 spans 15 amino acids. Germline V gene lookup returns CDR1 MNHEY and CDR2 SVGEGT. The germline V and J ends were trimmed by 1 base and 7 bases, with 15 bases remaining between them. CDR3 sequence reads: CASSYLDSDIYTQYF. The CDR3 coding sequence is TGTGCCAGCAGTTACTTGGACTCTGACATTTATACGCAGTATTTT.

This clonotype has just a few counts. V is TRBV27 and J is TRBJ1-5; D is ambiguous. The CDR3 runs 15 residues. V dropped 2 bases and J dropped 0 bases, with 8 bases sitting between them. In germline, CDR1 is MNHEY, CDR2 SMNVEV (reference sequence). The CDR3 loop reads CASSLRRTSNQPQHF. CDR3 bases: TGTGCCAGCAGTTTAAGGAGGACTAGCAATCAGCCCCAGCATTTT.

V usage is TRBV20-1 and J usage is TRBJ2-3, with 7 nucleotides matching TRBD1. V lost 3 bases, J lost 0 bases, and 6 bases stayed unmatched. The CDR3 is 15 residues long. Germline values: CDR1 DFQATT, CDR2 SNEGSKA (reference sequence). The CDR3 sequence is CSASKDRSSTDTQYF. CDR3 sequence (DNA): TGCAGTGCTAGTAAGGACAGGTCTAGCACAGATACGCAGTATTTT.

V usage is TRBV5-6 and J usage is TRBJ2-7; tentative D call: TRBD1 (5 bases). In germline, CDR1 is SGHDT, CDR2 YYEEEE. Trimming shortened V by 4 bases and J by 3 bases, and 17 bases separated the two germline ends. The CDR3 is 15 amino acids. This chain's CDR3 is CASSLGGQGYYEQYF. CDR3 DNA: TGTGCCAGCAGCCTAGGTGGACAAGGATACTACGAGCAGTACTTC.